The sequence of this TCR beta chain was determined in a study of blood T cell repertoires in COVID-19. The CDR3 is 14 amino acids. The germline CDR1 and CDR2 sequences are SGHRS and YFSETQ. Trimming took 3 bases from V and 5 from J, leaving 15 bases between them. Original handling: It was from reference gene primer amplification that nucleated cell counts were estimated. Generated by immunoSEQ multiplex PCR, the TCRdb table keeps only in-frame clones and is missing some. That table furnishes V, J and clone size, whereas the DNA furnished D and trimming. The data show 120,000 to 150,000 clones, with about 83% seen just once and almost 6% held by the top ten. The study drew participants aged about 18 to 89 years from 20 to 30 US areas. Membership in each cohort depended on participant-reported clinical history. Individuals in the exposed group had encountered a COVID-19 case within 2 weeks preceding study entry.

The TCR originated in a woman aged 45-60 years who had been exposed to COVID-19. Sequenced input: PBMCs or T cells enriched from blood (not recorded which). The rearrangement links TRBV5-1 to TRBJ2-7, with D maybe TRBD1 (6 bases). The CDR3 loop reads CASSWKGTPDEQYF. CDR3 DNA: TGCGCCAGCAGCTGGAAGGGGACACCAGACGAGCAGTACTTC.